This is a list of T cell receptor beta chains from one sample in a study of blood T cells in healthy people across ages. TCRdb fed the 5' RACE reads into MiXCR, producing one record per CDR3 protein. The sample lists around 670,000 distinct CDR3 sequences; approximately 30% were seen once. Specimen: blood. These receptors were collected from a woman older than 75 in good health. Each CDR3 is given with its conserved first and last residue. D genes are given only for firm matches. Size values are once, few and many counts, or a class for expanded clones, and some rows have none.

V: TRBV21-1
J: TRBJ2-1
D: .
size: few
DNA: TGTGCCAGCAGCAAAGGACCAAGGACAGGGAGGTCCTACAATGAGCAGTTCTTC
CDR3: CASSKGPRTGRSYNEQFF

V: TRBV5-1
J: TRBJ2-7
D: .
size: many
DNA: TGCGCCAGCAGCTTGGCGGGGTGGGCCTACGAGCAGTACTTC
CDR3: CASSLAGWAYEQYF

V: TRBV20-1
J: TRBJ2-1
D: .
size: .
DNA: TGCAGTGCTAGAGTGACTTACGATGAGCAGTTCTTC
CDR3: CSARVTYDEQFF

V: TRBV29-1
J: TRBJ1-1
D: .
size: .
DNA: TGCAGCGGCGAAGCCTCAGGGCGAGGAACTGAAGCTTTCTTT
CDR3: CSGEASGRGTEAFF

V: TRBV6-5
J: TRBJ2-7
D: .
size: many
DNA: TGTGCCAGCAGTCCCTGGAGTGGGGGCTACGAGCAGTACTTC
CDR3: CASSPWSGGYEQYF

V: TRBV7-2
J: TRBJ1-2
D: .
size: .
DNA: TGTGCCAGCAGCTTAGCGGTGGGGAACGGCTACACCTTC
CDR3: CASSLAVGNGYTF

V: TRBV14
J: TRBJ1-2
D: .
size: .
DNA: TGTGCCAGCAGCCAAGATTCTCTCGCCTCTCCCACCTTC
CDR3: CASSQDSLASPTF

V: TRBV27
J: TRBJ1-2
D: .
size: many
DNA: TGTGCCAGCAGTTTGGCGGACGGCTACTATGGCTACACCTTC
CDR3: CASSLADGYYGYTF

V: TRBV2
J: TRBJ2-1
D: .
size: .
DNA: TGTGCCAGCAACGAGGGGCGCGTGAATGAGCAGTTCTTC
CDR3: CASNEGRVNEQFF

V: TRBV9
J: TRBJ2-3
D: .
size: many
DNA: TGTGCCAGCAGCAGTCCGGTGGCACCTGGCACAGATACGCAGTATTTT
CDR3: CASSSPVAPGTDTQYF

V: TRBV7-2
J: TRBJ2-7
D: .
size: .
DNA: TGTGCCAGCAGCTTAGGGGGTTTCACCAGCTACGAGCAGTACTTC
CDR3: CASSLGGFTSYEQYF

V: TRBV15
J: TRBJ2-3
D: .
size: many
DNA: TGTGCCACCAGCGGAAGCAGGGTGGTCGTCAATACGCAGTATTTT
CDR3: CATSGSRVVVNTQYF

V: TRBV20-1
J: TRBJ2-7
D: .
size: many
DNA: TGCAGTGCTAGAGTGGCGAGGACGGGGCACACCTACGAGCAGTACTTC
CDR3: CSARVARTGHTYEQYF

V: TRBV7-2
J: TRBJ1-4
D: .
size: .
DNA: TGTGCCAGCAGCCACAGCAGGGGATACGAAAAACTGTTTTTT
CDR3: CASSHSRGYEKLFF

V: TRBV27
J: TRBJ2-2
D: .
size: .
DNA: TGTGCCAGCAGTTTCTCAGGGGCCGGGGAGCTGTTTTTT
CDR3: CASSFSGAGELFF

V: TRBV6-5
J: TRBJ2-3
D: .
size: many
DNA: TGTGCCAGCAGTCTCGTCGGTTCGGGCACAGATACGCAGTATTTT
CDR3: CASSLVGSGTDTQYF

V: TRBV23-1
J: TRBJ1-1
D: .
size: .
DNA: TGCGCCAGCAGTCAATCTACAGGGAACGGGAACACTGAAGCTTTCTTT
CDR3: CASSQSTGNGNTEAFF

V: TRBV5-1
J: TRBJ2-3
D: .
size: .
DNA: TGCGCCAGCAGCTCCCGAGGGTCAGGGGATACGCAGTATTTT
CDR3: CASSSRGSGDTQYF

V: TRBV6-5
J: TRBJ2-7
D: .
size: many
DNA: TGTGCCAGCAGTGGACATATTGGGGACGAGCAGTACTTC
CDR3: CASSGHIGDEQYF

V: TRBV7-2
J: TRBJ2-5
D: .
size: many
DNA: TGTGCCAGCAGCAGGGGGTCGGGAGAGACCCAGTACTTC
CDR3: CASSRGSGETQYF

V: TRBV7-2
J: TRBJ2-7
D: .
size: .
DNA: TGTGCCAGCAGCTTAGTAGGTCTCCACTACGAGCAGTACTTC
CDR3: CASSLVGLHYEQYF

V: TRBV29-1
J: TRBJ1-2
D: .
size: many
DNA: TGCAGCGCAGACGGGGGGGCAGACTATGGCTACACCTTC
CDR3: CSADGGADYGYTF

V: TRBV18
J: TRBJ1-1
D: .
size: few
DNA: TGTGCCAGCTCACCACCAATGAACACTGAAGCTTTCTTT
CDR3: CASSPPMNTEAFF

V: TRBV7-2
J: TRBJ1-2
D: TRBD1
size: many
DNA: TGTGCCAGCAGCACCAGACAGGGCGGCTACACCTTC
CDR3: CASSTRQGGYTF

V: TRBV12-3/TRBV12-4
J: TRBJ1-2
D: TRBD1
size: .
DNA: TGTGCAAGTCCCCGTACAGGGGGCTGGGGCTACACCTTC
CDR3: CASPRTGGWGYTF

V: TRBV2
J: TRBJ1-1
D: .
size: few
DNA: TGTGCCAGCAGTGAAGTCCAGAGAAATACTGAAGCTTTCTTT
CDR3: CASSEVQRNTEAFF

V: TRBV5-1
J: TRBJ2-6
D: .
size: many
DNA: TGCGCCAGCAGGGGTCAGGGAAGTCTGGGGGCCAACGTCCTGACTTTC
CDR3: CASRGQGSLGANVLTF

V: TRBV6-5
J: TRBJ2-2
D: TRBD1
size: .
DNA: TGTGCCAGCAGTTACTCCCAGGGGGCAGGCACCGGGGAGCTGTTTTTT
CDR3: CASSYSQGAGTGELFF

V: TRBV18
J: TRBJ2-7
D: .
size: many
DNA: TGTGCCAGCTTACCGTCACAGTCGGGTTTCGAGCAGTACTTC
CDR3: CASLPSQSGFEQYF

V: TRBV27
J: TRBJ1-5
D: .
size: .
DNA: TGTGCCAGCAGTTTGTCGTGGGCAGGGAATCAGCCCCAGCATTTT
CDR3: CASSLSWAGNQPQHF

V: TRBV20-1
J: TRBJ1-2
D: .
size: many
DNA: TGCAGTGCTACCAGCCCGACTTTCTCCGGTAACTATGGCTACACCTTC
CDR3: CSATSPTFSGNYGYTF

V: TRBV20-1
J: TRBJ2-7
D: .
size: many
DNA: TGCAGTGCTAGACACCCAAGGCAGTCGACCTACGAGCAGTACTTC
CDR3: CSARHPRQSTYEQYF

V: TRBV11-2
J: TRBJ2-2
D: .
size: .
DNA: TGTGCCAGCAGCGGAACAGTCTACACCGGGGAGCTGTTTTTT
CDR3: CASSGTVYTGELFF

V: TRBV20-1
J: TRBJ2-1
D: .
size: .
DNA: TGCAGTGGGATAAGGGGCGGCAATGAGCAGTTCTTC
CDR3: CSGIRGGNEQFF

V: TRBV4-2
J: TRBJ2-5
D: .
size: once
DNA: TGTGCCAGCAGCCGAGTGGCCTCGGAGGGGACCCAGTACTTC
CDR3: CASSRVASEGTQYF

V: TRBV7-2
J: TRBJ1-5
D: TRBD1
size: few
DNA: TGTGCCAGCAGGCGTACAGGGGGAGATCAGCCCCAGCATTTT
CDR3: CASRRTGGDQPQHF

V: TRBV7-2
J: TRBJ1-1
D: .
size: few
DNA: TGTGCCAGCAGCGCCGGGCTTAGGAACACTGAAGCTTTCTTT
CDR3: CASSAGLRNTEAFF

V: TRBV7-6
J: TRBJ1-4
D: .
size: .
DNA: TGTGCCAGCAGCAGAGGACCTAATGAAAAACTGTTTTTT
CDR3: CASSRGPNEKLFF

V: TRBV5-1
J: TRBJ2-2
D: TRBD1
size: .
DNA: TGCGCCAGCAGAATGGTAGGACAGGGTAACACCGGGGAGCTGTTTTTT
CDR3: CASRMVGQGNTGELFF

V: TRBV5-1
J: TRBJ2-7
D: TRBD2
size: many
DNA: TGCGCCAGCAGCTTGGGGACTAGCGGTGACGAGCAGTACTTC
CDR3: CASSLGTSGDEQYF

V: TRBV20-1
J: TRBJ2-3
D: TRBD2
size: .
DNA: TGCAGTGCTAGTGAACTAGCGGGAGCTACGCAGTATTTT
CDR3: CSASELAGATQYF

V: TRBV12-3/TRBV12-4
J: TRBJ2-5
D: TRBD2
size: many
DNA: TGTGCCAGCAGTCGACTAGCGGGGGGCGGTTTGGAGACCCAGTACTTC
CDR3: CASSRLAGGGLETQYF

V: TRBV4-1
J: TRBJ1-3
D: TRBD1
size: .
DNA: TGCGCCAGCAGCCAACTCACCGGGACAGGGGGTGCTGTAGCTGGAAACACCATATATTTT
CDR3: CASSQLTGTGGAVAGNTIYF

V: TRBV7-9
J: TRBJ1-2
D: TRBD1
size: .
DNA: TGTTCCAGCAGCTTACTTCAGGGGGAGTATGGCTACACCTTC
CDR3: CSSSLLQGEYGYTF

V: TRBV29-1
J: TRBJ1-2
D: TRBD1
size: .
DNA: TGCAGCGTTGACCCACCCGGGACAGGGGGTCTTGGCCACACCTTC
CDR3: CSVDPPGTGGLGHTF

V: TRBV5-1
J: TRBJ2-1
D: TRBD1
size: .
DNA: TGCGCCAGCAGCTTGACAGGGGTGGGTGATGAGCAGTTCTTC
CDR3: CASSLTGVGDEQFF

V: TRBV3-1
J: TRBJ1-1
D: .
size: .
DNA: TGTGCCAGAAGCCAAGGATATAGGCTCAGGGGAAAATTTTTTAGCACTGAAGCTTTCTTT
CDR3: CARSQGYRLRGKFFSTEAFF

V: TRBV20-1
J: TRBJ2-7
D: TRBD2
size: .
DNA: TGCAGTGCCAGCCCCCCCAAAGCGGGGTGGGTCGAGCAGTACTTC
CDR3: CSASPPKAGWVEQYF

V: TRBV2
J: TRBJ1-2
D: TRBD1
size: few
DNA: TGTGCCAGCACCCTTGGACAGGGGGCTCATGGCTACACCTTC
CDR3: CASTLGQGAHGYTF

V: TRBV20-1
J: TRBJ2-7
D: .
size: many
DNA: TGCAGTGCTAGAGATCCAGGTTTGCGCTACGAGCAGTACTTC
CDR3: CSARDPGLRYEQYF

V: TRBV6-6
J: TRBJ1-6
D: TRBD1
size: few
DNA: TGTGCCAGCAGCCACCGGGACAGGGGGAAGCCCCTCCACTTT
CDR3: CASSHRDRGKPLHF